These T cell receptor beta chains were read from a single sample in a study of cytomegalovirus exposure and HLA in healthy donors. The assay was immunoSEQ multiplex PCR, and TCRdb's table has in-frame clones only and misses some. The table has 75,000 to 80,000 clones, more than 55% seen once. Sequenced material: PBMCs. The origin of the receptors is a man between 60 and 70 years old in good health and CMV-seropositive. The CDR3 runs from the conserved cysteine through the conserved F or W. D genes are given only for firm matches. Size is stated for part of the rows, as once, few or many counts, or as a class when the clone is expanded.

>TRBJ2-7|TRBD1|TRBV28|-
CASSTGTGPYEQYF
TGTGCCAGCAGTACCGGGACAGGGCCCTACGAGCAGTACTTC
>TRBJ2-5|TRBD2|TRBV29-1|-
CSVAGTSGGQETQYF
TGCAGCGTTGCAGGGACTAGCGGGGGGCAAGAGACCCAGTACTTC
>TRBJ2-2|-|TRBV4-3|-
CASSQVSGVTGELFF
TGCGCCAGCAGCCAAGTGTCAGGGGTAACCGGGGAGCTGTTTTTT
>TRBJ1-5|-|TRBV6-1|-
CASSEHGGQPQHF
TGTGCCAGCAGTGAACACGGGGGTCAGCCCCAGCATTTT
>TRBJ2-1|TRBD2|TRBV5-4|once
CASSTGTSSEQFF
TGTGCCAGCAGCACCGGGACTAGCAGTGAGCAGTTCTTC
>TRBJ1-4|-|TRBV30|few
CACQFDEKLFF
TGTGCCTGCCAGTTCGATGAAAAACTGTTTTTT
>TRBJ1-2|-|TRBV19|-
CASREPGSGYTF
TGTGCCAGTAGAGAGCCAGGGTCCGGCTACACCTTC
>TRBJ2-7|-|TRBV5-1|-
CASSPPGEQYF
TGCGCCAGCAGTCCCCCAGGCGAGCAGTACTTC
>TRBJ1-3|-|TRBV7-5|few
CAPRAPTPGNTIYF
TGTGCCCCCCGAGCTCCTACTCCTGGAAACACCATATATTTT
>TRBJ2-1|TRBD1|TRBV7-3|-
CASSWTGTGGDEQFF
TGTGCCAGCAGCTGGACCGGGACAGGGGGGGATGAGCAGTTCTTC
>TRBJ1-1|-|TRBV4-2|-
CASSQGSSGTEAFF
TGTGCCAGCAGCCAGGGGTCTTCGGGAACTGAAGCTTTCTTT
>TRBJ1-5|-|TRBV6-1|few
CASSEDRANQPQHF
TGTGCCAGCAGTGAGGACAGAGCCAATCAGCCCCAGCATTTT